Listed below are T cell receptor beta chains from one sample, sequenced in a study of blood T cell repertoires in COVID-19. TCRdb keeps only in-frame clones here, not all; method: immunoSEQ multiplex PCR. The sample records hundreds of thousands of clones, more than 85% being singletons. The sequenced sample consisted of PBMCs or T cells enriched from blood (not recorded which). The receptors were sampled from a woman aged 25-40 years who had recovered from COVID-19. The CDR3 runs from the conserved cysteine through the conserved F or W. The D gene is left open where the match is weak. Not all rows give a size; the values are once, few, many and, for expanded clones, a class.

j_call,v_call,clone_size,d_call,cdr3_aa,cdr3_nt
TRBJ1-4,TRBV28,-,TRBD1,CASSSGGYTEKLFF,TGTGCCAGCAGTTCAGGGGGCTACACTGAAAAACTGTTTTTT
TRBJ1-5,TRBV6-2/TRBV6-3,-,-,CASSLRRGNNQPQHF,TGTGCCAGCAGTTTACGCCGGGGGAACAATCAGCCCCAGCATTTT
TRBJ1-3,TRBV19,-,-,CASSTGSAGNTIYF,TGTGCCAGTTCAACAGGGTCGGCTGGAAACACCATATATTTT
TRBJ2-2,TRBV11-2,-,TRBD1,CASSFDRGHTGELFF,TGTGCCAGCAGCTTCGACAGGGGGCACACCGGGGAGCTGTTTTTT
TRBJ1-5,TRBV4-3,-,TRBD1,CASSQGDRDQPQHF,TGCGCCAGCAGCCAAGGGGACAGGGATCAGCCCCAGCATTTT
TRBJ2-7,TRBV19,-,-,CASSMREDSYEQYF,TGTGCCAGTAGTATGAGGGAGGACTCCTACGAGCAGTACTTC
TRBJ2-1,TRBV5-1,-,-,CASSKGQTHPYNEQFF,TGCGCCAGCAGCAAAGGACAGACCCATCCCTACAATGAGCAGTTCTTC
TRBJ2-1,TRBV19,-,-,CASSPQLVSNEQFF,TGTGCCAGTAGTCCGCAACTAGTTTCCAATGAGCAGTTCTTC
TRBJ1-5,TRBV6-5,-,TRBD1,CASSPGQVGQPQHF,TGTGCCAGCAGTCCCGGACAGGTTGGCCAGCCCCAGCATTTT
TRBJ1-2,TRBV29-1,once,-,CSVEDRGGGRLTF,TGCAGCGTTGAAGATCGTGGCGGGGGCCGTCTAACCTTC
TRBJ1-3,TRBV14,-,-,CASSQGWHSGNTIYF,TGTGCCAGCAGCCAAGGTTGGCACTCTGGAAACACCATATATTTT
TRBJ2-1,TRBV7-2,once,TRBD1,CASSLVQGARNEQFF,TGTGCCAGCAGCTTAGTACAGGGGGCTCGGAATGAGCAGTTCTTC
TRBJ2-1,TRBV11-3,-,-,CASSLGSYSYNEQFF,TGTGCCAGCAGCTTAGGGTCCTACTCCTACAATGAGCAGTTCTTC
TRBJ1-1,TRBV7-2,few,TRBD1,CASSFNRGTEAFF,TGTGCCAGCAGCTTCAACAGGGGAACTGAAGCTTTCTTT
TRBJ1-2,TRBV28,-,-,CASSFGLAAYGYTF,TGTGCCAGCAGTTTTGGGCTGGCAGCTTATGGCTACACCTTC
TRBJ1-1,TRBV11-3,-,-,CASSPNRDTAEAFF,TGTGCCAGCAGCCCGAACCGGGACACTGCTGAAGCTTTCTTT
TRBJ1-4,TRBV6-6,-,TRBD1,CASSPGTGHATNEKLFF,TGTGCCAGCAGTCCTGGGACAGGACATGCAACTAATGAAAAACTGTTTTTT
TRBJ2-1,TRBV28,-,TRBD2,CASSLSGRPGNEQFF,TGTGCCAGCAGTTTAAGCGGGAGGCCGGGAAATGAGCAGTTCTTC
TRBJ2-7,TRBV21-1,-,-,CASRRPGPGKKAYEQYF,TGTGCCAGCAGAAGACCAGGGCCAGGAAAAAAGGCCTACGAGCAGTACTTC
TRBJ1-1,TRBV6-2/TRBV6-3,-,-,CASSYSTEAFF,TGTGCCAGCAGTTACTCGACAGAAGCTTTCTTT
TRBJ1-1,TRBV10-3,-,-,CAIISNGFTEAFF,TGTGCCATCATTTCTAACGGGTTCACTGAAGCTTTCTTT
TRBJ2-7,TRBV27,-,TRBD1,CASSYGQGGPYEQYF,TGTGCCAGCAGCTACGGACAGGGTGGTCCCTACGAGCAGTACTTC
TRBJ1-4,TRBV10-3,-,TRBD1,CATHRDSNEKLFF,TGTGCCACCCACCGGGACAGTAATGAAAAACTGTTTTTT
TRBJ1-5,TRBV6-1,-,-,CASSEATTNQPQHF,TGTGCCAGCAGTGAAGCGACAACTAATCAGCCCCAGCATTTT
TRBJ1-2,TRBV4-2,-,TRBD1,CASSLTRDRAQRGYGYTF,TGTGCCAGCAGCTTGACGCGGGACAGGGCTCAGCGGGGCTATGGCTACACCTTC
TRBJ1-5,TRBV4-1,-,-,CASSRAGDRPQHF,TGCGCCAGCAGCCGAGCGGGCGACAGGCCCCAGCATTTT
TRBJ1-1,TRBV19,-,-,CASSIGLVYGGMNTEAFF,TGTGCCAGTAGTATTGGGTTGGTGTACGGGGGAATGAACACTGAAGCTTTCTTT
TRBJ2-3,TRBV4-2,-,TRBD1,CASSQDDRVVWDTQYF,TGTGCCAGCAGCCAGGACGACAGGGTTGTTTGGGATACGCAGTATTTT
TRBJ1-5,TRBV15,-,TRBD1,CATSREQGSNQPQHF,TGTGCCACCAGCAGAGAACAGGGGAGCAATCAGCCCCAGCATTTT
TRBJ1-1,TRBV19,-,-,CASRPGGLNTEAFF,TGTGCCAGTAGACCCGGGGGACTGAACACTGAAGCTTTCTTT
TRBJ2-2,TRBV9,-,TRBD2,CASTKSTAGATGELFF,TGTGCCAGCACCAAGTCTACCGCGGGAGCCACCGGGGAGCTGTTTTTT
TRBJ2-2,TRBV20-1,-,TRBD2,CSASPGGRSNTGELFF,TGCAGTGCTAGTCCTGGCGGGAGGTCGAACACCGGGGAGCTGTTTTTT
TRBJ2-7,TRBV20-1,-,TRBD1,CSASNRGRYEQYF,TGCAGTGCTAGTAACAGGGGGAGGTACGAGCAGTACTTC
TRBJ1-5,TRBV30,-,TRBD1,CAWKGQGNQPQHF,TGTGCCTGGAAGGGACAGGGGAATCAGCCCCAGCATTTT
TRBJ1-2,TRBV30,-,-,CAWSPSNYGYTF,TGTGCCTGGAGTCCTTCTAACTATGGCTACACCTTC
TRBJ1-3,TRBV7-2,-,-,CASSPSRNTIYF,TGTGCCAGCAGCCCCTCCCGTAACACCATATATTTT
TRBJ1-3,TRBV30,-,TRBD1,CAWRGQGGGSGNTIYF,TGTGCCTGGAGGGGACAGGGAGGTGGAAGTGGAAACACCATATATTTT
TRBJ1-1,TRBV7-8,-,TRBD1,CASSLRQGARYTEAFF,TGTGCCAGCAGCCTAAGACAGGGGGCGCGGTACACTGAAGCTTTCTTT
TRBJ1-1,TRBV28,-,TRBD1,CASSFVPGQGTNTEAFF,TGTGCCAGCAGTTTTGTCCCGGGACAGGGTACGAACACTGAAGCTTTCTTT
TRBJ1-6,TRBV29-1,once,-,CSVEEHPGSPLHF,TGCAGCGTTGAGGAGCACCCGGGGTCACCCCTCCACTTT
TRBJ2-3,TRBV28,-,TRBD1,CASRSSGTGKADTQYF,TGTGCCAGCAGATCGTCCGGGACAGGGAAAGCAGATACGCAGTATTTT
TRBJ1-1,TRBV11-2,-,-,CASSPRPDRTREAFF,TGTGCCAGCAGCCCGCGGCCCGACAGGACAAGAGAAGCTTTCTTT
TRBJ1-2,TRBV30,-,-,CAWGLQLGAGGYTF,TGTGCCTGGGGACTTCAGTTGGGGGCTGGCGGCTACACCTTC
TRBJ2-7,TRBV19,-,-,CASSPRGGQIPYEQYF,TGTGCCAGTAGTCCCCGCGGGGGCCAGATCCCCTACGAGCAGTACTTC
TRBJ2-7,TRBV24-1,few,TRBD2,CATQRGGAYEQYF,TGTGCCACCCAGCGGGGCGGGGCCTACGAGCAGTACTTC
TRBJ1-2,TRBV6-5,-,TRBD1,CASSTGTAVDYGYTF,TGTGCCAGCAGTACCGGGACAGCAGTAGACTATGGCTACACCTTC
TRBJ2-1,TRBV9,-,-,CASSVALARSYNEQFF,TGTGCCAGCAGCGTAGCCCTAGCGCGCTCCTACAATGAGCAGTTCTTC